This TCR beta chain emerged from a study of T-cell memory formation after mild COVID-19. TCRdb itself ran the 5' RACE reads through MiXCR, one entry per CDR3 protein. In the table there are 350,000 to 450,000 distinct CDR3 sequences, around 20% of which are singletons. Ten or more counts support this clonotype. The receptor was derived from an adult woman who had mild COVID-19 (a few samples of this study predate the infection). Cell type and time point are not known. Input material: PBMCs or a T cell subset sorted from them (not recorded which).

The CDR3 sequence: CASSQDYVSPYNEQFF. In DNA, the CDR3 is TGTGCCAGCAGCCAAGACTATGTGAGCCCCTACAATGAGCAGTTCTTC. V gene TRBV14 combines with J gene TRBJ2-1; no clear D gene. The germline V gene has CDR1 SGHDN and CDR2 FVKESK. This CDR3 spans 16 amino acids. Between the trimmed V and J ends, which lost 0 bases and 2 bases, there was a span of 11 bases.